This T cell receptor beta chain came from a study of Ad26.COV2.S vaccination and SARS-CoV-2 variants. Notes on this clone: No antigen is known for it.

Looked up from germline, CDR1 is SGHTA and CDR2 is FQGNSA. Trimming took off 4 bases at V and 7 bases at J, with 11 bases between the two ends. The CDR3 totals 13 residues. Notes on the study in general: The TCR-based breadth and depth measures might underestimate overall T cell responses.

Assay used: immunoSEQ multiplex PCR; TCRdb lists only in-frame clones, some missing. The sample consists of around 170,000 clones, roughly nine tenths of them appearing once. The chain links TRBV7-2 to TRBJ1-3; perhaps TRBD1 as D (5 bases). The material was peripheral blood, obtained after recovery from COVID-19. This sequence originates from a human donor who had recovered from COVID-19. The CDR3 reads CASSSRASNTIYF. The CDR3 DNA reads TGTGCCAGCAGCTCCAGGGCCAGCAACACCATATATTTT.